These T cell receptor beta chains were read from a single sample in a study of blood T cell repertoires in COVID-19. Profiled with immunoSEQ multiplex PCR; TCRdb holds only in-frame clones, not every one. This table holds about 130,000 clones, roughly 80% found once. The sample taken for sequencing was peripheral blood. Receptors were obtained from a woman in her 70s with COVID-19, enrolled during active disease. Each CDR3 is given with its conserved first and last residue. Each record gives: J gene, V gene, D gene, clone size, CDR3 DNA, CDR3 protein. D genes are given only for firm matches. Size tells how often a clone was seen (once, few, many) or the class of an expanded clone, and some rows leave it out.

>TRBJ1-2|TRBV4-3|TRBD1|few
TGCGCCAGCTCCCGGGGACAGGGCTGGGACTATGGCTACACCTTC
CASSRGQGWDYGYTF
>TRBJ1-5|TRBV7-8|TRBD1|.
TGTGCCAGCAGCAAATCCCGGACAGGGGGGAATCAGCCCCAGCATTTT
CASSKSRTGGNQPQHF
>TRBJ1-2|TRBV28|.|.
TGTGCCAGCAGTTTCTCCGACAGGAACTATGGCTACACCTTC
CASSFSDRNYGYTF
>TRBJ2-2|TRBV9|TRBD2|.
TGTGCCAGCAGCGTAGTAACGGGGGGGCAAGGCGGGGAGCTGTTTTTT
CASSVVTGGQGGELFF
>TRBJ2-4|TRBV2|TRBD1|.
TGTGCCGGACAGGGTTTAGCAAACATTCAGTACTTC
CAGQGLANIQYF
>TRBJ2-3|TRBV5-6|TRBD2|few
TGTGCCAGCAGCACGAGACTAGCGAGTGGAAGGGATACGCAGTATTTT
CASSTRLASGRDTQYF
>TRBJ1-2|TRBV2|.|.
TGTGCCAGCAGTGTGGGCTCCCGGTTGGGGGCGTATGGCTACACCTTC
CASSVGSRLGAYGYTF
>TRBJ2-1|TRBV2|TRBD2|.
TGTGCCAGCAGTGAAAAGCGGGGGTACAATGAGCAGTTCTTC
CASSEKRGYNEQFF
>TRBJ1-2|TRBV28|TRBD1|.
TGTGCCAGCAGTTTCGGACAGGGCGTCTATGGCTACACCTTC
CASSFGQGVYGYTF
>TRBJ2-7|TRBV5-1|TRBD1|.
TGCGCCAGCAGCTTGGGAGGGACAGGGTCCTACGAGCAGTACTTC
CASSLGGTGSYEQYF
>TRBJ1-1|TRBV7-9|.|.
TGTGCCAGCAGCCTCCAGGGGAGTATAATAGAAGCTTTCTTT
CASSLQGSIIEAFF
>TRBJ2-5|TRBV28|.|.
TGTGCCAGCAGTTTAATACAGGGCGGGACCCAGTACTTC
CASSLIQGGTQYF
>TRBJ2-1|TRBV4-1|TRBD1|.
TGCGCCAGCAGCACCGGGACAGGGCACTACAATGAGCAGTTCTTC
CASSTGTGHYNEQFF
>TRBJ1-1|TRBV2|.|.
TGTGCCAGCAGTCTGGATACGGAGTACACTGAAGCTTTCTTT
CASSLDTEYTEAFF
>TRBJ1-5|TRBV28|TRBD1|.
TGTGCCAGCAGTGGGGACAGGGGTCATCAGCCCCAGCATTTT
CASSGDRGHQPQHF
>TRBJ2-5|TRBV5-4|TRBD2|.
TGTGCCAGCAGCCCCGGGACTAGCGGGGAGATGGAGACCCAGTACTTC
CASSPGTSGEMETQYF
>TRBJ2-7|TRBV6-5|TRBD2|.
TGTGCCAGCACCACCCTCGGGGGGGCAATATACGAGCAGTACTTC
CASTTLGGAIYEQYF
>TRBJ1-3|TRBV18|TRBD1|.
TGTGCCAGCTCACGGGACAGCTCTGGAAACACCATATATTTT
CASSRDSSGNTIYF
>TRBJ2-7|TRBV4-1|TRBD2|.
TGCGCCAGCAGCCAAGTAGCGGGGGGACCCTACGAGCAGTACTTC
CASSQVAGGPYEQYF
>TRBJ2-3|TRBV9|.|.
TGTGCCAGCAGCAGGGGGTCCGCTACAGATACGCAGTATTTT
CASSRGSATDTQYF
>TRBJ1-2|TRBV7-2|.|.
TGTGCCAGCAGCTTAATTGGAGGCGGCTACACCTTC
CASSLIGGGYTF
>TRBJ1-6|TRBV6-1|.|few
TGTGCCAGCAGTGACGGGGTATATAATTCACCCCTCCACTTT
CASSDGVYNSPLHF
>TRBJ2-7|TRBV7-9|TRBD2|.
TGTGCCAGCAGCTTCGGTTCTAGCGGGAGCTCCTACGAGCAGTACTTC
CASSFGSSGSSYEQYF
>TRBJ2-7|TRBV28|TRBD1|few
TGTGCCAGCGGTAGGACAGGGATTCACGAGCAGTACTTC
CASGRTGIHEQYF
>TRBJ1-5|TRBV10-1|TRBD1|few
TGCGCCAGCAGTGAGGATAGACAGGGGGCGAGCGATCAGCCCCAGCATTTT
CASSEDRQGASDQPQHF